Below, 30 T cell receptor beta chains from the same sample are listed, as sequenced in a study of regulatory T cells in long-lasting Graves disease. Arm-PCR of CDR3 regions and iRepertoire HTBI primers were the basis on which TCR beta libraries were built. TCRdb recomputed calls from the multiplex PCR reads with MiXCR, one row per CDR3 protein. The top ten hold about 20% of the sample, which has around 400,000 distinct CDR3 sequences, less than 20% seen once. This sample's time point: newly diagnosed GD, antithyroid drugs for less than 3 months. Making the TCR library involved RNA that had been extracted from PBMCs. The specimen was peripheral blood mononuclear cells (PBMCs), collected at new diagnosis, from a patient treated with antithyroid drugs. The receptors shown here come from a female donor with Graves disease.

The rearrangement links TRBV20-1 to TRBJ2-5; 11 nucleotides align to TRBD2. Per the germline V gene, CDR1 is DFQATT and CDR2 is SNEGSKA (reference sequence). With 6 bases clipped from V and 2 bases from J, the junction kept 5 bases outside the gene matches. The CDR3 extends over 14 amino acids. CDR3 in DNA: TGCAGTGCCACTAGCGGGGGATATCAAGAGACCCAGTACTTC. This translates into CSATSGGYQETQYF.

The table lists this clonotype with many counts. This chain connects TRBV3-1 to TRBJ2-2; D remains unclear. The CDR3 has 15 residues. Germline V CDR1 and CDR2: LGHDT, YNNKEL (reference sequence). V dropped 4 bases and J dropped 6 bases, with 15 bases sitting between them. The CDR3 region has the DNA TGTGCCAGCAGCCCCCCCCTTGACACCGCCGGGGAGCTGTTTTTT. This gives the protein CASSPPLDTAGELFF.

This clonotype has ten or more counts. The V gene is TRBV10-1, the J gene TRBJ2-5; 8 positions match TRBD2. The CDR3 runs to 13 residues. V shed 4 bases, J shed 3 bases, and the junction held 1 base outside the gene matches. The germline gives CDR1 WNHNN, CDR2 SYGVQD (reference sequence). The CDR3, as DNA: TGCGCCAGCAGTGCAGCGGGGGAAGAGACCCAGTACTTC. Translating it yields CASSAAGEETQYF.

This clonotype was counted ten times or more. This chain uses TRBV7-2 with TRBJ2-7; no clear D gene. From germline, CDR1 is SGHTA and CDR2 FQGNSA. The length of the CDR3 is 14 residues. The V end lost 5 bases, the J end lost 0 bases, and 11 bases lay between the germline ends. The CDR3 bases are TGTGCCAGCAGCCGGACCCCCGGCTCCTACGAGCAGTACTTC. Encoded protein: CASSRTPGSYEQYF.

This clonotype showed up many times. This chain joins TRBV7-3 and TRBJ2-2; unclear D gene. CDR3 length equals 14 residues. Trimming cost V 2 bases and J 0 bases, with 4 bases left between them. Germline V CDR1 and CDR2: SGHTA, FQGTGA. In nucleotides, the CDR3 is TGTGCCAGCAGCTTATGGTCGAACACCGGGGAGCTGTTTTTT. Translated, it gives CASSLWSNTGELFF.

This clonotype was detected ten times or more. V and J are TRBV27 and TRBJ1-2; TRBD1 matches 7 bases. Trimming at V came to 2 bases and at J to 5 bases, leaving 8 bases not matched to a gene. The CDR3 is 15 amino acids. Per germline, CDR1 MNHEY and CDR2 SMNVEV (reference sequence). CDR3 protein: CASSLELQGLYGYTF. CDR3 coding DNA: TGTGCCAGCAGTTTAGAACTACAGGGGCTATATGGCTACACCTTC.

The chain combines TRBV12-3 or TRBV12-4 with TRBJ2-1; D unresolved. The CDR3 is 12 amino acids. Trimming cost V 5 bases and J 9 bases, with 11 bases left between them. CDR3 DNA: TGTGCCAGCAGTAGTCAAGTGGGTGAGCAGTTCTTC. Protein sequence: CASSSQVGEQFF.

This sequence joins TRBV20-1 and TRBJ1-2; D ambiguous. The ends were cut back, 6 bases at V and 3 bases at J, with 14 bases in the middle. The CDR3 has 13 amino acids. Germline V gives CDR1 DFQATT, CDR2 SNEGSKA (reference sequence). CDR3 loop: CSAYIPRDYGYTF. In DNA form, the CDR3 reads TGCAGTGCGTATATTCCTAGAGACTATGGCTACACCTTC.

This clonotype has at least ten counts. The gene calls are TRBV2 and TRBJ2-7; possibly TRBD1 or TRBD2 for D (5 bases each). The CDR3 covers 14 residues. Germline CDR1 and CDR2: SNHLY and FYNNEI. The V end lost 2 bases, the J end lost 4 bases, and 12 bases lay between the germline ends. The CDR3: CASSEIAGTYEQYF. For the CDR3, the DNA is TGTGCCAGCAGTGAAATCGCAGGGACGTACGAGCAGTACTTC. Variable domain in full (rest from reference TRBV2 and TRBJ2-7): EPEVTQTPSHQVTQMGQEVILRCVPISNHLYFYWYRQILGQKVEFLVSFYNNEISEKSEIFDDQFSVERPDGSNFTLKIRSTKLEDSAMYFCASSEIAGTYEQYFGPGTRLTVT.

This chain uses TRBV3-1 with TRBJ2-3; D is ambiguous. Germline values: CDR1 LGHDT, CDR2 YNNKEL (reference sequence). The germline V and J ends were trimmed by 0 bases and 2 bases, with 12 bases remaining between them. There are 16 residues in the CDR3. CDR3 residues: CASSQEELTFTDTQYF. In DNA form, the CDR3 reads TGTGCCAGCAGCCAAGAGGAGTTAACATTCACAGATACGCAGTATTTT.

Many counts were recorded for this clonotype. J is TRBJ2-7 and V is TRBV5-1; 7 bases are a match to TRBD1. V lost 4 bases, J lost 2 bases, and 9 bases stayed unmatched. From germline, CDR1 is SGHRS and CDR2 YFSETQ. This CDR3 comprises 15 residues. The CDR3 spells CASSPGQLDTYEQYF. The CDR3 nucleotides read TGCGCCAGCAGCCCGGGACAGCTGGACACCTACGAGCAGTACTTC. Looking up the rest from reference TRBV5-1 and TRBJ2-7 gives the full variable domain: KAGVTQTPRYLIKTRGQQVTLSCSPISGHRSVSWYQQTPGQGLQFLFEYFSETQRNKGNFPGRFSGRQFSNSRSEMNVSTLELGDSALYLCASSPGQLDTYEQYFGPGTRLTVT.

The sample holds many counts of this clonotype. This chain links TRBV7-3 with TRBJ1-2; perhaps TRBD1 as D (5 bases). V was pared by 4 bases and J by 7 bases, with 19 bases between. This CDR3 has 15 residues. Germline V gene sequence: CDR1 SGHTA, CDR2 FQGTGA. The CDR3 bases are TGTGCCAGCAGCTCCGTGGAAGGGGCCCTTGGTGGCTACACCTTC. Translated, it gives CASSSVEGALGGYTF.

Many counts were recorded for this clonotype. CDR3 nucleotide sequence: TGTGCCGGGTCAGGTGGGGAGAGCTCCTACAATGAGCAGTTCTTC. This sequence encodes CAGSGGESSYNEQFF. The chain has TRBV12-3 or TRBV12-4 and TRBJ2-1; D perhaps matches TRBD2 (5 bases). V dropped 11 bases and J dropped 0 bases, with 17 bases sitting between them. This CDR3 contains 15 residues.

This clonotype was picked up many times. The V and J genes are TRBV11-3 and TRBJ1-2, with D unclear. The CDR3 totals 13 residues. V shed 5 bases and J shed 14 bases, with 21 bases lying between them. The germline CDR1 and CDR2 sequences are SGHNT and YENEEA. CDR3 loop: CASSPFFSPKATF. The CDR3 nucleotides are TGTGCCAGCAGCCCGTTTTTTAGCCCGAAGGCTACCTTC.

Ten or more counts support this clonotype. The chain uses TRBV7-9 and TRBJ1-5; the D gene is possibly TRBD1 (5 bases). Germline-derived CDR1 and CDR2 are SEHNR and FQNEAQ (reference sequence). V lost 8 bases to trimming and J lost 0 bases, with 11 bases between them. The CDR3 runs 14 residues. CDR3 in amino acids: CASAQGNSNQPQHF. CDR3 in DNA: TGTGCCAGCGCCCAGGGCAATAGCAATCAGCCCCAGCATTTT.

This clonotype has just a few counts. A much larger clone lies one base from this, so it may be a read error. The V call is TRBV7-2, the J call TRBJ2-1; unclear D gene. Germline V gene sequence: CDR1 SGHTA, CDR2 FQGNSA. The CDR3 sequence is 14 residues long. Trimming took off 3 bases at V and 10 bases at J, with 16 bases between the two ends. The CDR3 nucleotides read TGTGCCAGCAGCTTGGACGGCGGCTTTGAGGAGCAGTTCTTC. This sequence encodes CASSLDGGFEEQFF.

This clonotype showed up many times. The chain uses TRBV7-6 and TRBJ2-3, with 12 bases lining up with TRBD2. The trim removed 5 bases at V and 2 bases at J, leaving 2 bases unmatched. This CDR3 spans 15 amino acids. Germline V gene sequence: CDR1 SGHVS, CDR2 FNYEAQ. The CDR3 DNA follows: TGTGCCAGCAGCCCTAGCGGGGGGGTCACAGATACGCAGTATTTT. Translation gives CASSPSGGVTDTQYF.

This clonotype was detected many times. The J gene is TRBJ2-1, the V gene TRBV18; 9 bases map to TRBD2. Germline V lookup: CDR1 KGHSH, CDR2 LQKENI. The CDR3 extends over 15 amino acids. V lost 3 bases to trimming and J lost 6 bases; unmatched junction nucleotides: 6. The CDR3 region is CASSPGTSRSNEQFF. The CDR3 nucleotides are TGTGCCAGCTCACCCGGGACTAGCCGGTCCAATGAGCAGTTCTTC.

This clonotype has at least ten counts. The chain has TRBV30 and TRBJ2-7, with D tentatively TRBD2 (5 bases). Trimming stripped 0 bases from V and 7 bases from J, with 10 bases between. The CDR3 length is 12 residues. Germline V gene sequence: CDR1 GTSNPN, CDR2 SVGIG (reference sequence). The CDR3 coding sequence is TGTGCCTGGAGTGTACTCGGGAAAGAGCAGTACTTC. As protein: CAWSVLGKEQYF.

The chain couples TRBV7-9 to TRBJ2-3; D may be TRBD1 (6 bases). The CDR3 is made up of 15 amino acids. Germline CDR1 and CDR2: SEHNR and FQNEAQ (reference sequence). With 5 bases removed from V and 10 bases from J, the gap between germline ends came to 22 bases. This CDR3 is CASSKNRGGEGPQYF. In DNA form, the CDR3 reads TGTGCCAGCAGCAAGAACAGAGGGGGAGAAGGGCCGCAGTATTTT.

In its sample, this clonotype was seen many times. The genes are TRBV24-1 and TRBJ2-5; D may be TRBD2 (6 bases). From germline, CDR1 is KGHDR and CDR2 SFDVKD. V was clipped by 3 bases and J by 7 bases, with 17 bases between them. This CDR3 is built from 15 residues. In nucleotides, the CDR3 is TGTGCCACCAGTGATCCGGGGGTACCCGATGGGACCCAGTACTTC. It yields the protein CATSDPGVPDGTQYF.

Of note for this clonotype: This may be a read error, as it is one base from a much larger clone. The J gene is TRBJ1-3, the V gene TRBV12-3 or TRBV12-4; the D is unclear. The CDR3 is 13 residues long. The CDR3 nucleotides read TGTGCCAGCAGTTTATACAGCGGGAACACCATATGTTTT. Its protein is CASSLYSGNTICF.

Only a few counts were recorded for this clonotype. This chain uses TRBV6-9 with TRBJ1-2; D remains ambiguous. The CDR3 has 15 amino acids. Deletions cut 4 bases from V and 4 bases from J, with 16 bases between. Germline CDR1 MNHGY, CDR2 SVAAGI. The CDR3 DNA is TGTGCCAGCAGTTCCCAAGGCGGCGATGGCTATGGCTACACCTTC. This encodes CASSSQGGDGYGYTF.

This clonotype was seen ten or more times. The chain recombines TRBV20-1 with TRBJ1-1, with TRBD1 matching over 7 bases. This CDR3 contains 11 residues. CDR1 is DFQATT and CDR2 is SNEGSKA in the germline V gene (reference sequence). V shed 4 bases and J 4 bases; nucleotides not matched to a gene: 0. The DNA for the CDR3 is TGCAGTGCTACAGGGGGCACTGAAGCTTTCTTT. Translation: CSATGGTEAFF.

This clonotype was seen at least ten times. The J gene is TRBJ1-1, the V gene TRBV6-5; D is undetermined. Per the germline V gene, CDR1 is MNHEY and CDR2 is SVGAGI. The CDR3 length is 15 residues. V was pared by 0 bases and J by 0 bases, with 8 bases between. The CDR3 here is CASSYSNVLNTEAFF. As DNA, the CDR3 is TGTGCCAGCAGTTACTCGAATGTCCTGAACACTGAAGCTTTCTTT.

The J gene is TRBJ2-5, the V gene TRBV5-1; D may be TRBD1 (5 bases). CDR3 length: 16 amino acids. Trimming stripped 4 bases from V and 5 bases from J, with 21 bases between. The germline CDR1 and CDR2 sequences are SGHRS and YFSETQ. Here the CDR3 DNA reads TGCGCCAGCAGCCCCTACCCCCAGGGTAAGGGGGAGACCCAGTACTTC. Translating it yields CASSPYPQGKGETQYF.

In its sample, this clonotype was seen many times. This rearrangement joins TRBV2 to TRBJ2-1; perhaps TRBD2 as D (6 bases). Germline CDR1 and CDR2: SNHLY and FYNNEI. With 7 bases removed from V and 8 bases from J, the gap between germline ends came to 12 bases. This CDR3 contains 12 residues. The CDR3 region is CASKESGHEQFF. The CDR3 DNA reads as TGTGCCAGCAAAGAAAGCGGGCATGAGCAGTTCTTC.

The table lists this clonotype with many counts. The rearrangement joins TRBV6-5 to TRBJ2-2; D not resolved. Looked up from germline, CDR1 is MNHEY and CDR2 is SVGAGI. The CDR3 is 15 residues long. V gave up 2 bases and J gave up 3 bases, with 10 bases separating them. The CDR3 spells CASSYDRYYTGELFF. The CDR3 nucleotides are TGTGCCAGCAGTTACGACCGATACTACACCGGGGAGCTGTTTTTT.

This clonotype was counted many times. The chain couples TRBV7-2 to TRBJ2-3; 7 nucleotides line up with TRBD2. The CDR3 contains 15 residues. Trimming removed 1 base from V and 1 base from J; junction bases left unmatched: 2. CDR1 is SGHTA, CDR2 FQGNSA, per germline. Written as DNA, the CDR3 is TGTGCCAGCAGCTTAGTCGCGGGGGGCACAGATACGCAGTATTTT. Translated: CASSLVAGGTDTQYF.

This clonotype was seen at least ten times. J is TRBJ2-1 and V is TRBV28; 9 nucleotides line up with TRBD2. Germline V CDR1 and CDR2: MDHEN, SYDVKM. V dropped 6 bases and J dropped 2; count of bases not matched to a gene: 11. This CDR3 comprises 17 residues. CDR3 region: CASSLSEAGGTYNEQFF. CDR3 coding DNA: TGTGCCAGCAGCCTGTCCGAGGCGGGAGGGACCTACAATGAGCAGTTCTTC.